The count of the clone carrying this TCR beta chain is one. Antigen specificity is unknown. Germline V gene sequence: CDR1 MGHRA, CDR2 YSYEKL. The CDR3 covers 16 residues. Germline trimming cut 4 bases from V and 10 bases from J; bases unmatched to any gene: 11. TCRdb itself ran the RT-PCR reads through MiXCR, one entry per CDR3 protein. The table shows a few hundred thousand distinct CDR3 sequences, with roughly 15% occurring only once. The data stem from a study of response to subunit inactivated influenza vaccine. Study outcomes and limitations: The authors proposed limited new T cell recruitment per seasonal influenza vaccination.

The sequence derives from a man aged 45-65 years who received an inactivated influenza vaccine. The sequencing used PBMCs from blood, collected 11 to 12 days after vaccination. The V and J genes are TRBV4-1 and TRBJ2-1; TRBD2 matches at 12 bases. CDR3 amino acids: CASSRGTSGSLQEQFF. The CDR3 DNA follows: TGCGCCAGCAGCCGGGGGACTAGCGGGTCCCTCCAGGAGCAGTTCTTC.